Presented here are 24 T cell receptor beta chains from one specimen sequenced in a study of neurological immune-mediated disorders. TCRdb used MiXCR to reprocess the 5' RACE reads, holding one entry per CDR3 protein. The data contain around 13,000 distinct CDR3 sequences, about 9.4% of them singletons. The sample comprised PBMCs. The receptors here all came from a woman aged 40 to 49 in good health.

This clonotype was found many times. J is TRBJ1-2 and V is TRBV29-1; D is unresolved. The CDR3 consists of 16 residues. From germline, CDR1 is SQVTM and CDR2 ANQGSEA. Trimming took 2 bases from V and 3 from J, leaving 19 bases between them. The CDR3 sequence: CSVESMRAGGDYGYTF. The CDR3 DNA reads TGCAGCGTTGAATCAATGCGCGCGGGTGGGGACTATGGCTACACCTTC. The complete variable domain, with remaining parts taken from reference TRBV29-1 and TRBJ1-2, reads SAVISQKPSRDICQRGTSLTIQCQVDSQVTMMFWYRQQPGQSLTLIATANQGSEATYESGFVIDKFPISRPNLTFSTLTVSNMSPEDSSIYLCSVESMRAGGDYGYTFGSGTRLTVV.

At least ten counts were recorded for this clonotype. J is TRBJ1-2 and V is TRBV10-3; 10 bases line up with TRBD1. The V gene's germline CDR1 is ENHRY and CDR2 SYGVKD. The CDR3 runs 16 residues. With V trimmed by 10 bases and J by 0 bases, 11 bases remained unmatched. CDR3 sequence: CATSLGQGFPNYGYTF. The CDR3 coding sequence is TGTGCCACTTCATTGGGACAGGGGTTTCCTAACTATGGCTACACCTTC.

This clonotype was observed many times. The V gene is TRBV5-1, the J gene TRBJ2-7, with D hard to call. The germline V and J ends were trimmed by 2 bases and 5 bases, with 5 bases remaining between them. The germline gives CDR1 SGHRS, CDR2 YFSETQ. CDR3 length: 11 residues. The CDR3 DNA sequence: TGCGCCAGCAGCTTTGGAGACGAGCAGTACTTC. It specifies CASSFGDEQYF. Complete variable domain (other parts from reference TRBV5-1 and TRBJ2-7): KAGVTQTPRYLIKTRGQQVTLSCSPISGHRSVSWYQQTPGQGLQFLFEYFSETQRNKGNFPGRFSGRQFSNSRSEMNVSTLELGDSALYLCASSFGDEQYFGPGTRLTVT.

This clonotype was counted ten times or more. The genes are TRBV5-6 and TRBJ1-2; 9 bases agree with TRBD1. Germline CDR1 reads SGHDT; CDR2 reads YYEEEE. Trimming removed 3 bases from V and 4 bases from J; junction bases left unmatched: 7. The CDR3 sequence is 15 residues long. CDR3 in DNA: TGTGCCAGCAGCTCACCGGGACAGGGTCCCTATGGCTACACCTTC. It yields the protein CASSSPGQGPYGYTF. Drawing the rest from reference TRBV5-6 and TRBJ1-2, the complete variable domain is DAGVTQSPTHLIKTRGQQVTLRCSPKSGHDTVSWYQQALGQGPQFIFQYYEEEERQRGNFPDRFSGHQFPNYSSELNVNALLLGDSALYLCASSSPGQGPYGYTFGSGTRLTVV.

This clonotype was recorded many times. The rearrangement uses TRBV20-1 and TRBJ1-5; D might be TRBD1 (5 bases). Trimming took off 1 base at V and 2 bases at J, with 9 bases between the two ends. The CDR3 spans 14 residues. Germline V gives CDR1 DFQATT, CDR2 SNEGSKA (reference sequence). Here the CDR3 DNA reads TGCAGTGCTAGAGTGGGGGGTGGCAATCAGCCCCAGCATTTT. This translates into CSARVGGGNQPQHF.

This clonotype was observed at least ten times. J is TRBJ2-5 and V is TRBV20-1; D may be TRBD2 (6 bases). Germline CDR1 DFQATT, CDR2 SNEGSKA (reference sequence). V was shortened by 5 bases and J by 2 bases, with 15 bases between the two germline ends. The CDR3 contains 14 residues. Here the CDR3 DNA reads TGCAGTGCTCCCTCCCGGCGGGATCAAGAGACCCAGTACTTC. Translating gives CSAPSRRDQETQYF.

This clonotype has at least ten counts. The CDR3 nucleotides read TGCAGTGCTAGTGGGGCAGGGACCTACAATGAGCAGTTCTTC. Its translation: CSASGAGTYNEQFF. The V and J genes are TRBV20-1 and TRBJ2-1; D may be TRBD1 (5 bases). CDR1 and CDR2 (germline): DFQATT, SNEGSKA (reference sequence). Trimming took 3 bases from V and 2 from J, leaving 11 bases between them. CDR3 length: 14 residues.

This clonotype was seen many times. The chain uses TRBV5-1 and TRBJ2-1, with D possibly TRBD1 on 6 matching bases. Per the germline V gene, CDR1 is SGHRS and CDR2 is YFSETQ. The CDR3 is made up of 15 amino acids. The ends were cut back, 4 bases at V and 0 bases at J, with 11 bases in the middle. CDR3 protein: CASSHDRNSYNEQFF. As DNA, the CDR3 is TGCGCCAGCAGCCACGACAGGAACTCCTACAATGAGCAGTTCTTC.

This clonotype was counted ten times or more. The chain links TRBV29-1 to TRBJ1-2, with no clear D. CDR3 length: 11 amino acids. From germline, CDR1 is SQVTM and CDR2 ANQGSEA. Trimming shortened V by 7 bases and J by 7 bases, and 13 bases separated the two germline ends. As DNA, the CDR3 is TGCAGCGCCCGTGGTGGAATTGGCTACACCTTC. Amino acids: CSARGGIGYTF.

Of note for this clonotype: A read error may be the cause here, since a much bigger clone is one base away. This chain links TRBV20-1 with TRBJ2-1, with TRBD2 identical over 11 bases. This CDR3 comprises 16 residues. CDR1 is DFQATT, CDR2 SNEGSKA, per germline (reference sequence). DNA for the CDR3: TGCAGTGCTAGAGTCCCGGGACTAGCGGCCTACAATGATCAGTTCTTC. Its protein is CSARVPGLAAYNDQFF.

This clonotype was observed many times. The chain couples TRBV20-1 to TRBJ2-1, with 8 bases aligning to TRBD2. The CDR3 length is 13 residues. Losses at the gene ends were 6 bases for V and 5 bases for J; bases not matched to a gene: 6. Germline V gene sequence: CDR1 DFQATT, CDR2 SNEGSKA (reference sequence). The chain's CDR3 is CSARTSYHNEQFF. CDR3 nucleotide sequence: TGCAGTGCCAGGACTAGCTACCACAATGAGCAGTTCTTC.

This clonotype was observed at least ten times. This rearrangement joins TRBV5-1 to TRBJ2-6; D may correspond to TRBD1 or TRBD2 (6 bases each). V lost 6 bases, J lost 1 base, and 14 bases lay in between. This CDR3 has 16 residues. CDR1 is SGHRS, CDR2 YFSETQ, per germline. CDR3 sequence: CASTYKGGSGANVLTF. CDR3 coding DNA: TGCGCCAGCACCTACAAGGGGGGATCTGGGGCCAACGTCCTGACTTTC.

In this sample, this clonotype turned up many times. The chain recombines TRBV29-1 with TRBJ1-1, with no clear D. There are 12 residues in the CDR3. V lost 2 bases and J lost 1, with 5 bases in between. Germline CDR1 and CDR2: SQVTM and ANQGSEA. The CDR3 loop is CSVEMGNTEAFF. CDR3 sequence (DNA): TGCAGCGTTGAAATGGGGAACACTGAAGCTTTCTTT.

This clonotype was observed at least ten times. The CDR3 DNA is TGCGCCAGCAGCTTGCGGCTAGCGGGAGAGACAGATACGCAGTATTTT. This encodes CASSLRLAGETDTQYF. The V call is TRBV5-1, the J call TRBJ2-3, with TRBD2 matching over 10 bases. V lost 1 base, J lost 3 bases, and 5 bases stayed unmatched. This CDR3 is 16 amino acids long. Germline loops: CDR1 SGHRS, CDR2 YFSETQ.

This clonotype was counted ten times or more. The V gene is TRBV20-1, the J gene TRBJ2-2; D unclear. Trimming shortened V by 0 bases and J by 6 bases, and 8 bases separated the two germline ends. Germline V CDR1 and CDR2: DFQATT, SNEGSKA (reference sequence). CDR3 length: 13 residues. The CDR3 DNA is TGCAGTGCTAGAGATGGTGGGTCCGGGGAGCTGTTTTTT. Amino acids: CSARDGGSGELFF.

This clonotype is medium-sized in the sample. The chain links TRBV7-9 to TRBJ1-1; 10 bases fit TRBD1. Germline trimming cut 6 bases from V and 4 bases from J; bases unmatched to any gene: 2. Per the germline V gene, CDR1 is SEHNR and CDR2 is FQNEAQ (reference sequence). The CDR3 consists of 13 residues. The CDR3 protein is CASRGTGATEAFF. CDR3 coding DNA: TGTGCCAGCAGGGGGACAGGGGCCACTGAAGCTTTCTTT. Complete variable domain (other parts from reference TRBV7-9 and TRBJ1-1): DTGVSQNPRHKITKRGQNVTFRCDPISEHNRLYWYRQTLGQGPEFLTYFQNEAQLEKSRLLSDRFSAERPKGSFSTLEIQRTEQGDSAMYLCASRGTGATEAFFGQGTRLTVV.

This clonotype was observed at least ten times. The chain carries TRBV14 and TRBJ1-5; a weak D match, TRBD1 (6 bases). The CDR3 is 16 amino acids. The germline V gene encodes CDR1 SGHDN and CDR2 FVKESK. Trimming cost V 0 bases and J 2 bases, with 11 bases left between them. The CDR3 region has the DNA TGTGCCAGCAGCCAAGATTGTGCAGGGGGCAATCAGCCCCAGCATTTT. Its translation is CASSQDCAGGNQPQHF.

This clonotype was recorded many times. This chain connects TRBV20-1 to TRBJ1-5; no definite D call. Germline V CDR1 and CDR2: DFQATT, SNEGSKA (reference sequence). The CDR3 loop spans 14 amino acids. Between the trimmed V and J ends, which lost 5 bases and 5 bases, there was a span of 16 bases. DNA for the CDR3: TGCAGTGCTTCTCCATCCGGGCCCCATCAGCCCCAGCATTTT. Translation: CSASPSGPHQPQHF.

This clonotype ranks as medium-sized. The chain links TRBV28 to TRBJ1-2, with 7 bases matching TRBD1. After removal of 6 bases from V and 9 bases from J, the junction contained 10 bases not matched to a gene. Germline V lookup: CDR1 MDHEN, CDR2 SYDVKM. The CDR3 runs to 13 residues. CDR3 residues: CASSLKMDRRYTF. CDR3 DNA sequence: TGTGCCAGCAGCCTAAAAATGGACAGGCGCTACACCTTC.

The table lists this clonotype with many counts. A junction end diverges from the germline sequence, so it may reflect a read error. This sequence joins TRBV5-1 and TRBJ2-1; D not certain. Germline-derived CDR1 and CDR2 are SGHRS and YFSETQ. The CDR3 runs 14 residues. CDR3 residues: CASSSSSDGNEEFF. The CDR3 nucleotides are TGCGCCAGCAGTTCCTCCTCGGACGGCAATGAGGAGTTCTTC. The full variable domain, with the rest looked up from reference TRBV5-1 and TRBJ2-1, is KAGVTQTPRYLIKTRGQQVTLSCSPISGHRSVSWYQQTPGQGLQFLFEYFSETQRNKGNFPGRFSGRQFSNSRSEMNVSTLELGDSALYLCASSSSSDGNEEFFGPGTRLTVL.

This clonotype was counted ten times or more. The CDR3 region is CASSQEVAGRAYEQYF. As DNA, the CDR3 is TGCGCCAGCAGCCAAGAGGTCGCAGGGAGAGCCTACGAGCAGTACTTC. The chain has TRBV4-1 and TRBJ2-7; D may be TRBD1 or TRBD2 (5 bases each). Per germline, CDR1 MGHRA and CDR2 YSYEKL. This CDR3 is 16 amino acids long. V was trimmed by 0 bases and J by 2 bases, leaving 14 bases between them.

The table lists this clonotype with many counts. V is TRBV27 and J is TRBJ1-1; D possibly corresponds to TRBD1 (5 bases). Germline CDR1 and CDR2: MNHEY and SMNVEV (reference sequence). The CDR3 runs 14 residues. V shed 8 bases and J shed 0 bases, with 13 bases lying between them. This chain's CDR3 is CASRGSLVNTEAFF. For the CDR3, the DNA is TGTGCCAGCCGGGGGTCACTGGTGAACACTGAAGCTTTCTTT.

This clonotype was counted many times. V usage is TRBV15 and J usage is TRBJ2-1; D may correspond to TRBD1 or TRBD2 (5 bases each). Germline-derived CDR1 and CDR2 are LNHNV and YYDKDF (reference sequence). This CDR3 is 17 amino acids long. Trimming pared 0 bases from V and 10 bases from J, leaving 22 bases between. For the CDR3, the DNA is TGTGCCACCAGCAGAGATGGGACGGGGCCCAAACTGAACGAGCAGTTCTTC. It encodes CATSRDGTGPKLNEQFF.

This clonotype was counted many times. The chain employs TRBV7-2 and TRBJ2-3, with D perhaps matching TRBD1 or TRBD2 (5 bases each). Germline CDR1 and CDR2: SGHTA and FQGNSA. The CDR3 has 14 amino acids. V shed 11 bases and J shed 2 bases, with 17 bases lying between them. CDR3 nucleotide sequence: TGTGCCGGGCACTCGGGGCGATACACAGATACGCAGTATTTT. This gives the protein CAGHSGRYTDTQYF.